A selection of T cell receptor beta chains follows, all from one sample in a study of blood T cells in healthy people across ages. Each CDR3 protein is one row after TCRdb ran MiXCR on the 5' RACE reads. Among some 1,500,000 distinct CDR3 sequences listed, roughly 43% were seen once. Sequences were obtained from blood. These TCRs come from a woman aged 18 to 35 in good health. The CDR3 runs from the conserved cysteine through the conserved F or W. The D gene is left open where the match is weak. A clone size is listed for some rows: how often the clone was seen (once, few, many), or a class if it is expanded.

clone_size j_call d_call v_call cdr3_length cdr3_aa cdr3_nt
few TRBJ1-2 . TRBV15 14 CATRDPRYNYGYTF TGTGCCACCAGGGACCCTCGTTATAACTATGGCTACACCTTC
few TRBJ2-1 TRBD2 TRBV27 16 CASSLSGGGSYNEQFF TGTGCCAGCAGTCTCTCCGGCGGGGGCTCCTACAATGAGCAGTTCTTC
. TRBJ2-2 TRBD2 TRBV7-9 16 CASRSGYRAGTGELFF TGTGCCAGCAGATCAGGCTATCGAGCGGGAACCGGGGAGCTGTTTTTT
. TRBJ2-7 . TRBV6-2/TRBV6-3 15 CASSYSGGTVYEQYF TGTGCCAGCAGTTACTCCGGCGGGACCGTCTACGAGCAGTACTTC
. TRBJ2-1 TRBD1 TRBV7-9 13 CASDRASYNEQFF TGTGCCAGCGACAGGGCATCCTACAATGAGCAGTTCTTC
few TRBJ2-7 . TRBV7-2 11 CASSLRVRQYF TGTGCCAGCAGTCTAAGGGTTCGGCAGTACTTC
. TRBJ2-2 . TRBV12-3/TRBV12-4 14 CASSLISGPGELFF TGTGCCAGCAGTTTAATTTCGGGTCCCGGGGAGCTGTTTTTT
few TRBJ2-5 . TRBV5-1 12 CASSRALETQYF TGCGCCAGCAGCCGCGCACTGGAGACCCAGTACTTC
few TRBJ2-3 . TRBV7-9 16 CASSLRVGGSTDTQYF TGTGCCAGCAGCTTAAGGGTAGGAGGATCCACAGATACGCAGTATTTT
few TRBJ2-3 . TRBV20-1 14 CSARNYESTDTQYF TGCAGTGCTAGGAACTACGAAAGCACAGATACGCAGTATTTT
. TRBJ1-1 TRBD1 TRBV24-1 15 CATSAGGGMNTEAFF TGTGCCACCAGTGCAGGGGGGGGCATGAACACTGAAGCTTTCTTT
. TRBJ2-5 . TRBV4-1 17 CASSQDVFQGLRETQYF TGCGCCAGCAGCCAAGACGTATTCCAGGGGCTGCGAGAGACCCAGTACTTC
. TRBJ2-2 TRBD2 TRBV27 16 CASSFLGGAGTGELFF TGTGCCAGCAGTTTCTTGGGAGGGGCTGGCACCGGGGAGCTGTTTTTT
. TRBJ2-1 . TRBV27 17 CASSLGAVPGKRNEQFF TGTGCCAGCAGTCTCGGGGCGGTTCCAGGGAAACGCAATGAGCAGTTCTTC
. TRBJ1-4 TRBD1 TRBV4-3 17 CASSPGTGYATNEKPFF TGCGCCAGCAGCCCTGGGACAGGGTATGCAACTAATGAAAAACCGTTTTTT
. TRBJ1-5 . TRBV4-1 18 CASSQRDIGRWSNQPQHF TGCGCCAGCAGCCAGCGGGACATTGGAAGATGGAGCAATCAGCCCCAGCATTTT
. TRBJ2-1 . TRBV20-1 15 CSARGAAGTYNEQFF TGCAGTGCTAGAGGTGCTGCTGGCACCTACAATGAGCAGTTCTTC
. TRBJ2-5 . TRBV20-1 14 CSASLGRHQETQYF TGCAGTGCTAGCCTCGGACGCCACCAAGAGACCCAGTACTTC
few TRBJ2-2 . TRBV5-1 15 CASSLAGAVAGELFF TGCGCCAGCAGCTTGGCCGGGGCCGTCGCCGGGGAGCTGTTTTTT
. TRBJ2-2 TRBD1 TRBV3-1 17 CASSQGGGQGYTGELFF TGTGCCAGCAGTCAAGGGGGTGGACAGGGGTACACCGGGGAGCTGTTTTTT
few TRBJ1-2 . TRBV27 12 CASSAGRSVYTF TGTGCCAGCAGTGCTGGCCGTTCAGTCTACACCTTC
. TRBJ2-1 . TRBV20-1 18 CSARKYYGGPSSYNEQFF TGCAGTGCTCGAAAGTATTATGGGGGACCAAGCTCCTACAATGAGCAGTTCTTC
. TRBJ1-1 . TRBV6-6 14 CASSYYQVDTEAFF TGTGCCAGCAGTTACTACCAGGTGGACACTGAAGCTTTCTTT
. TRBJ1-5 . TRBV12-3/TRBV12-4 14 CASRQGKINQPQHF TGTGCCAGCAGGCAGGGAAAGATCAATCAGCCCCAGCATTTT